This T cell receptor (beta chain) was profiled in a study of blood T cell repertoires in COVID-19. Study-level background: The origin of the acute and convalescent COVID-19 samples was the United States, Italy and Spain.

Cohorts were assigned according to the clinical history that participants reported. Clones were sequenced by immunoSEQ multiplex PCR, and TCRdb holds only the in-frame ones, with some missing. The table lists roughly 220,000 clones, 80% to 90% of them singletons. The V gene's germline CDR1 is SQVTM and CDR2 ANQGSEA. This CDR3 contains 12 residues. With 7 bases clipped from V and 6 bases from J, the junction kept 7 bases outside the gene matches. A note on this clone: This CDR3 is also generated by other DNA sequences in the sample.

This TCR was sampled from a woman aged 50 to 65 with acute COVID-19. The V and J genes are TRBV29-1 and TRBJ2-5; 8 bases line up with TRBD1. Sequencing used PBMCs or T cells enriched from blood (not recorded which). CDR3 protein: CSGGTGGKTQYF. DNA for the CDR3: TGCAGCGGGGGGACAGGAGGAAAGACCCAGTACTTC.